This T cell receptor (beta chain) was found in a study of blood T cell repertoires in COVID-19. The CDR3 extends over 11 amino acids. V was trimmed by 8 bases and J by 5 bases, leaving 9 bases between them. Germline V gives CDR1 LNHDA, CDR2 SQIVND (reference sequence). Sequenced by immunoSEQ multiplex PCR; TCRdb stores in-frame clones only, minus some. Of 20,000 to 25,000 clones in the sample, about nine tenths were seen once. This TCR came from a human donor with active COVID-19. The donor label of this sample is uncertain. This chain joins TRBV19 and TRBJ2-5; D is unclear. Sequencing was performed on peripheral blood. The DNA for the CDR3 is TGTGCCAGTGGAGCCGGGGAGACCCAGTACTTC. It codes for CASGAGETQYF.